Presented here are 26 T cell receptor beta chains from one specimen sequenced in a study of blood T cells in healthy people across ages. The use of a sample-barcoded 5' primer and a J-beta primer mix characterized a second PCR of about 7 to 12 cycles. One entry per CDR3 protein, called by TCRdb with MiXCR from the 5' RACE reads. The data contain about 1.5 million distinct CDR3 sequences, roughly 43% of them singletons. The sample comprised blood. The receptors here all came from a young woman in good health.

The chain is built from TRBV11-2 and TRBJ2-1, with 9 bases fitting TRBD2. V gave up 5 bases and J gave up 5 bases; unmatched junction bases: 7. Germline V gene data show CDR1 as SGHAT and CDR2 as FQNNGV. The CDR3 extends over 15 amino acids. CDR3 in amino acids: CASSPLAGPHNEQFF. CDR3 bases: TGTGCCAGCAGCCCCCTAGCGGGGCCCCACAATGAGCAGTTCTTC.

This clonotype was seen more than once but under ten times. The chain joins TRBV3-1 to TRBJ2-7, with D tentatively TRBD2 (5 bases). This CDR3 region has 12 residues. V was pared by 4 bases and J by 5 bases, with 9 bases between. The germline gives CDR1 LGHDT, CDR2 YNNKEL (reference sequence). CDR3 in amino acids: CASSRGFHEQYF. CDR3 nucleotide sequence: TGTGCCAGCAGCCGAGGGTTCCACGAGCAGTACTTC.

This clonotype was detected a few times. This chain connects TRBV2 to TRBJ2-7; tentative D call: TRBD2 (6 bases). The CDR3 contains 14 residues. V was clipped by 5 bases and J by 5 bases, with 16 bases between them. Germline CDR1 SNHLY, CDR2 FYNNEI. CDR3 nucleotide sequence: TGTGCCAGCAGTCGGGACTTTATTGTAGACGAGCAGTACTTC. Translating it yields CASSRDFIVDEQYF.

This clonotype was detected a few times. The chain uses TRBV29-1 and TRBJ2-1; the D is unclear. The CDR3 loop spans 12 amino acids. The V gene lost 7 bases and the J gene lost 6 bases, with 13 bases spanning the gap. The germline CDR1 and CDR2 sequences are SQVTM and ANQGSEA. The CDR3 loop is CSAEYLGNEQFF. CDR3 coding DNA: TGCAGCGCCGAGTATTTGGGCAATGAGCAGTTCTTC.

This clonotype occurred a few times. This chain connects TRBV20-1 to TRBJ1-5; no reliable D call. Deletions cut 4 bases from V and 5 bases from J, with 12 bases between. The CDR3 loop spans 13 amino acids. Germline CDR1 is DFQATT and CDR2 is SNEGSKA (reference sequence). The chain's CDR3 is CSATVGMYQPQHF. DNA for the CDR3: TGCAGTGCTACCGTCGGGATGTATCAGCCCCAGCATTTT.

With respect to this clonotype: A read error may be the cause here, since a much bigger clone is one base away. V gene TRBV7-2 combines with J gene TRBJ1-5, with D maybe TRBD1 (5 bases). The CDR3 length is 18 residues. Germline V CDR1 and CDR2: SGHTA, FQGNSA. V lost 2 bases and J 4 bases, leaving 21 bases between the germline ends. In nucleotides, the CDR3 is TGTGCCAGCAGCTTACTGGGGGTCGTTGGTGTTAGGAATCAGCCCCAGCATTTT. As protein: CASSLLGVVGVRNQPQHF.

The genes are TRBV20-1 and TRBJ1-2, with 7 positions matching TRBD1. Germline V lookup: CDR1 DFQATT, CDR2 SNEGSKA (reference sequence). V lost 0 bases and J lost 2; bases outside the gene matches: 6. The CDR3 spans 15 residues. CDR3 residues: CSARDRTGVNYGYTF. CDR3 bases: TGCAGTGCTAGAGACCGGACAGGAGTCAACTATGGCTACACCTTC.

V usage is TRBV29-1 and J usage is TRBJ2-3; 8 nucleotides agree with TRBD2. The CDR3 totals 15 residues. Germline V lookup: CDR1 SQVTM, CDR2 ANQGSEA. V lost 4 bases and J lost 8; bases outside the gene matches: 14. The CDR3 DNA is TGCAGCGTTGTCCCAACCGGGACTAGGGCCCGTACGCAGTATTTT. It encodes CSVVPTGTRARTQYF.

The chain is built from TRBV6-5 and TRBJ1-3; 8 nucleotides line up with TRBD1. From germline, CDR1 is MNHEY and CDR2 SVGAGI. With V trimmed by 4 bases and J by 4 bases, 3 bases remained unmatched. CDR3 size: 14 residues. CDR3 in DNA: TGTGCCAGCAGTTGGGACAGGCAAGGAAACACCATATATTTT. This gives the protein CASSWDRQGNTIYF.

The genes are TRBV5-6 and TRBJ1-1; D might be TRBD1 (5 bases). The CDR3 totals 13 residues. V was pared by 5 bases and J by 11 bases, with 19 bases between. In germline, CDR1 is SGHDT, CDR2 YYEEEE. The CDR3 nucleotides are TGTGCCAGCAGTATTGGATGGGACCCGGAGGCTTTCTTT. Protein sequence: CASSIGWDPEAFF. The full variable domain, completed using reference TRBV5-6 and TRBJ1-1, is DAGVTQSPTHLIKTRGQQVTLRCSPKSGHDTVSWYQQALGQGPQFIFQYYEEEERQRGNFPDRFSGHQFPNYSSELNVNALLLGDSALYLCASSIGWDPEAFFGQGTRLTVV.

The V and J genes are TRBV7-3 and TRBJ2-3; D ambiguous. Looked up from germline, CDR1 is SGHTA and CDR2 is FQGTGA. This CDR3 region has 16 residues. The V end lost 5 bases, the J end lost 0 bases, and 15 bases lay between the germline ends. CDR3 loop: CASSQGSTTSTDTQYF. CDR3 DNA sequence: TGTGCCAGCAGCCAAGGGTCGACGACTAGCACAGATACGCAGTATTTT. Full variable domain (remainder filled in from reference TRBV7-3 and TRBJ2-3): GAGVSQTPSNKVTEKGKYVELRCDPISGHTALYWYRQSLGQGPEFLIYFQGTGAADDSGLPNDRFFAVRPEGSVSTLKIQRTERGDSAVYLCASSQGSTTSTDTQYFGPGTRLTVL.

This chain connects TRBV11-2 to TRBJ1-4; 12 positions match TRBD1. Losses at the gene ends were 3 bases for V and 8 bases for J; bases not matched to a gene: 7. Germline CDR1 is SGHAT and CDR2 is FQNNGV. CDR3 size: 16 residues. Here the CDR3 DNA reads TGTGCCAGCAGCTTTCCGGGGACAGGGGGCAGGGAAAAACTGTTTTTT. The encoded protein is CASSFPGTGGREKLFF. Supplemented by reference TRBV11-2 and TRBJ1-4, the full variable domain reads EAGVAQSPRYKIIEKRQSVAFWCNPISGHATLYWYQQILGQGPKLLIQFQNNGVVDDSQLPKDRFSAERLKGVDSTLKIQPAKLEDSAVYLCASSFPGTGGREKLFFGSGTQLSVL.

The chain is built from TRBV4-1 and TRBJ2-7, with 7 bases fitting TRBD2. The CDR3 length is 16 residues. Trimming cost V 1 base and J 7 bases; bases outside gene matches: 13. From germline, CDR1 is MGHRA and CDR2 YSYEKL. As DNA, the CDR3 is TGCGCCAGCAGCCAAGGCCCTAGCGGCCTCTACAATGAGCAGTACTTC. Translating it yields CASSQGPSGLYNEQYF.

The chain links TRBV5-1 to TRBJ2-5; D possibly corresponds to TRBD1 (6 bases). Trimming cost V 3 bases and J 5 bases, with 23 bases left between them. The CDR3 extends over 17 amino acids. From germline, CDR1 is SGHRS and CDR2 YFSETQ. The CDR3 here is CASSSDLGTSRRETQYF. As DNA, the CDR3 is TGCGCCAGCAGCTCCGATCTAGGGACATCCCGGAGGGAGACCCAGTACTTC.

As concerns this clonotype: Because the CDR3 is missing its conserved closing phenylalanine or tryptophan, this is likely a read error. The genes are TRBV5-1 and TRBJ1-2; TRBD1 matches 9 bases. V lost 1 base, J lost 7 bases, and 11 bases stayed unmatched. From germline, CDR1 is SGHRS and CDR2 YFSETQ. The CDR3 contains 16 residues. CDR3 bases: TGCGCCAGCAGCTTGACAGGGGGGACAGGGAAGCCTGGCTACACCTTA. It translates to CASSLTGGTGKPGYTL.

The chain carries TRBV5-6 and TRBJ2-6; D may match TRBD1 or TRBD2 (6 bases each). This CDR3 is 17 amino acids long. CDR1 is SGHDT, CDR2 YYEEEE, per germline. V lost 8 bases and J lost 0, with 18 bases in between. The DNA of the CDR3 is TGTGCCAGTAACTTCCTAGGGGGAGGCTCTGGGGCCAACGTCCTGACTTTC. It specifies CASNFLGGGSGANVLTF.

This clonotype was observed a handful of times. The V call is TRBV20-1, the J call TRBJ2-7; 7 nucleotides match TRBD2. Germline lookup yields CDR1 DFQATT and CDR2 SNEGSKA (reference sequence). Unmatched junction bases numbered 5, after V lost 8 bases and J lost 1 base. This CDR3 contains 12 residues. This CDR3 reads CSTERDSYEQYF. The CDR3 region has the DNA TGCAGTACAGAGCGGGATTCCTACGAGCAGTACTTC.

In this sample, this clonotype turned up a few times. The chain carries TRBV27 and TRBJ1-4; a weak D match, TRBD1 (5 bases). Germline loops: CDR1 MNHEY, CDR2 SMNVEV (reference sequence). V was pared by 2 bases and J by 0 bases, with 10 bases between. This CDR3 is built from 16 residues. The CDR3 bases are TGTGCCAGCAGTTTACGGTCGACAGCAACTAATGAAAAACTGTTTTTT. It codes for CASSLRSTATNEKLFF.

V and J are TRBV18 and TRBJ2-3, with D possibly TRBD2 on 6 matching bases. V was clipped by 4 bases and J by 7 bases, with 15 bases between them. This CDR3 has 14 amino acids. Germline lookup yields CDR1 KGHSH and CDR2 LQKENI. The CDR3 is CASSLQEAGNTQYF. The CDR3, as DNA: TGTGCCAGCTCACTTCAGGAGGCGGGAAATACGCAGTATTTT.

This clonotype was detected a few times. The CDR3 protein is CASSTIQTTNEKLFF. DNA of the CDR3: TGTGCCAGTAGCACTATCCAGACAACTAATGAAAAACTGTTTTTT. The chain has TRBV19 and TRBJ1-4; D unresolved. The germline CDR1 and CDR2 sequences are LNHDA and SQIVND (reference sequence). The CDR3 length is 15 residues. Trimming cost V 6 bases and J 0 bases, with 11 bases left between them.

There are a few counts of this clonotype. V and J are TRBV12-3 or TRBV12-4 and TRBJ2-2; no definite D call. The CDR3 contains 14 residues. V lost 3 bases and J 0 bases, leaving 5 bases between the germline ends. As DNA, the CDR3 is TGTGCCAGCAGTTTTTCGACGAACACCGGGGAGCTGTTTTTT. Translation gives CASSFSTNTGELFF.

This clonotype occurred a few times. The J gene is TRBJ1-4, the V gene TRBV27, with D possibly being TRBD1 (5 bases). In germline, CDR1 is MNHEY, CDR2 SMNVEV (reference sequence). This CDR3 region has 14 residues. V was trimmed by 5 bases and J by 4 bases, leaving 11 bases between them. CDR3 DNA sequence: TGTGCCAGCAGTCCGGGACCGATTAATGAAAAACTGTTTTTT. Translation: CASSPGPINEKLFF.

The chain employs TRBV28 and TRBJ1-4, with D tentatively TRBD1 (5 bases). CDR1 and CDR2 (germline): MDHEN, SYDVKM. Trimming stripped 3 bases from V and 6 bases from J, with 11 bases between. The CDR3 contains 14 residues. The CDR3 bases are TGTGCCAGCAGTTTGAAGGACACCTATGAAAAACTGTTTTTT. As protein: CASSLKDTYEKLFF.

Concerning this clonotype: At one of its ends the junction is not consistent with the germline gene, which may arise from a read error. The chain recombines TRBV20-1 with TRBJ2-7, with D possibly matching TRBD2 (5 bases). This CDR3 has 13 amino acids. CDR1 and CDR2 from the germline V gene are DFQATT and SNEGSKA (reference sequence). The chain's CDR3 is CIAAGTRTYEQYF. The CDR3 DNA reads as TGCATTGCTGCGGGTACTAGGACCTACGAGCAGTACTTC.

The sample holds a few counts of this clonotype. V usage is TRBV20-1 and J usage is TRBJ1-5, with D perhaps TRBD1 (5 bases). Deletions cut 3 bases from V and 2 bases from J, with 14 bases between. This CDR3 comprises 15 residues. Germline V lookup: CDR1 DFQATT, CDR2 SNEGSKA (reference sequence). The CDR3 coding sequence is TGCAGTGCTAGCCTAGAGGGGCGCCGCAATCAGCCCCAGCATTTT. It yields the protein CSASLEGRRNQPQHF.

V gene TRBV19 combines with J gene TRBJ2-4, with D perhaps TRBD1 (5 bases). CDR1 is LNHDA and CDR2 is SQIVND in the germline V gene (reference sequence). V was pared by 9 bases and J by 0 bases, with 9 bases between. This CDR3 is built from 13 residues. The CDR3 spells CASADIAKNIQYF. In nucleotides, the CDR3 is TGTGCCAGCGCGGACATAGCCAAAAACATTCAGTACTTC.